Sequencing of this T cell receptor beta chain was carried out in a study of T cell responses to AZD1222 COVID-19 vaccine. Germline assignment: CDR1 SGHRS and CDR2 YFSETQ. V was cut by 6 bases and J by 3 bases, with 16 bases left in between. The CDR3 consists of 14 residues. Sequenced by immunoSEQ multiplex PCR; TCRdb stores in-frame clones only, minus some. The sample carries over 130,000 clones, approximately 92% recorded once. The clonotype originates from an adult who received the AZD1222 COVID-19 vaccine. The source was peripheral blood, collected 28 days after the second AZD1222 dose. The V call is TRBV5-1, the J call TRBJ2-7; D is perhaps TRBD1 or TRBD2 (5 bases each). The CDR3 bases are TGCGCCAGCACCTTCTCGAGTGGGGGCTACGAGCAGTACTTC. Translated, it gives CASTFSSGGYEQYF. The full variable domain, completed using reference TRBV5-1 and TRBJ2-7, is KAGVTQTPRYLIKTRGQQVTLSCSPISGHRSVSWYQQTPGQGLQFLFEYFSETQRNKGNFPGRFSGRQFSNSRSEMNVSTLELGDSALYLCASTFSSGGYEQYFGPGTRLTVT.